This is a list of T cell receptor beta chains from one sample in a study of cytomegalovirus exposure and HLA in healthy donors. Clones were read by immunoSEQ multiplex PCR, and TCRdb kept only the in-frame ones, dropping some. In the table there are approximately 110,000 clones, 9.5% to 15% of which are singletons. The sample consisted of PBMCs. The source is a man aged 35 to 55 in good health and CMV-seropositive. Both conserved end residues are part of each CDR3. Each record gives: J gene, V gene, CDR3 protein.

>TRBJ1-1|TRBV27
CASSLGRGSAEAFF
>TRBJ2-3|TRBV5-5
CASLGGSFTDTQYF
>TRBJ2-7|TRBV10-3
CAISESRASYEQYF
>TRBJ1-2|TRBV6-5
CASSTTGSTNYGYTF
>TRBJ2-3|TRBV7-6
CASSIDRRDTQYF
>TRBJ1-4|TRBV18
CASQRGTNEKLFF
>TRBJ2-2|TRBV28
CASSRSRGLAGELFF
>TRBJ2-7|TRBV4-1
CASRPSDRGYSYEQYF
>TRBJ1-5|TRBV29-1
CSVGRGMDQPQHF
>TRBJ1-3|TRBV6-6
CASSDRQGNGNTIYF